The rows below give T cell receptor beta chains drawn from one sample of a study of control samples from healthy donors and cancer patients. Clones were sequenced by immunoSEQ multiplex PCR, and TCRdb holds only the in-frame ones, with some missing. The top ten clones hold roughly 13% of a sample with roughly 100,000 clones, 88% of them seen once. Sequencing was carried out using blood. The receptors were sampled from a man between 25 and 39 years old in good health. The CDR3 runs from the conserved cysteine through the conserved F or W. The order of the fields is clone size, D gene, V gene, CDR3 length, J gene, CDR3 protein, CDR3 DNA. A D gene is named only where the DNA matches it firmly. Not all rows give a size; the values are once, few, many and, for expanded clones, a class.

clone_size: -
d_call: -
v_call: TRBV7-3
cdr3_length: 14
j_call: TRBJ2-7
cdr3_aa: CASSLGGGSYEQYF
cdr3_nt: TGTGCCAGCAGCCTCGGGGGTGGCTCCTACGAGCAGTACTTC

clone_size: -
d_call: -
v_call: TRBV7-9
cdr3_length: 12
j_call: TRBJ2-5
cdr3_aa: CASSLTEETQYF
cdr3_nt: TGTGCCAGCAGCTTAACGGAAGAGACCCAGTACTTC

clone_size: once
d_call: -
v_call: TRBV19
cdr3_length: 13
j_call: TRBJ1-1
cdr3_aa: CASIYPGGSEAFF
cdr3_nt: TGTGCCAGTATCTACCCGGGAGGGAGTGAAGCTTTCTTT

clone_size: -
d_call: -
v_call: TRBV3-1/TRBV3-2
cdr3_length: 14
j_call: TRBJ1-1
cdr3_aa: CASSQRGGDTEAFF
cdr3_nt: TGTGCCAGCAGCCAGCGGGGAGGGGACACTGAAGCTTTCTTT

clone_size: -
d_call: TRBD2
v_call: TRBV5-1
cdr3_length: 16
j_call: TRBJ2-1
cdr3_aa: CASSLAGPISYNEQFF
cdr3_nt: TGCGCCAGCAGTCTAGCGGGCCCCATCTCCTACAATGAGCAGTTCTTC

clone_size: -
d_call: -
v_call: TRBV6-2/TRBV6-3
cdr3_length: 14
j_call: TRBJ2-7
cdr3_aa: CASSYRRGAGEQYF
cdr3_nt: TGTGCCAGCAGTTACCGGCGCGGGGCTGGGGAGCAGTACTTC

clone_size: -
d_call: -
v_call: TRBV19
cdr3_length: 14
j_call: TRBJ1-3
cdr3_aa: CASTDRDFGNTIYF
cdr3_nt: TGTGCCAGTACTGACCGTGACTTCGGAAACACCATATATTTT

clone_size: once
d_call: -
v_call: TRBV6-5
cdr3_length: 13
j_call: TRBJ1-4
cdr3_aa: CASSRVLAEKLFF
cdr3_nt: TGTGCCAGTAGCCGGGTCCTGGCTGAAAAACTGTTTTTT

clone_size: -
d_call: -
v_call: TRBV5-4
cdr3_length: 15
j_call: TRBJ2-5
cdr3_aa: CASSLDQGGGETQYF
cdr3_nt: TGTGCCAGCAGCTTAGACCAGGGTGGGGGAGAGACCCAGTACTTC

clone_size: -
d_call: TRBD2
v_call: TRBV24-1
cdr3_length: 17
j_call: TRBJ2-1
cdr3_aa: CATSDRQTSGRNNEQFF
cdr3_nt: TGTGCCACCAGTGACCGCCAGACTAGCGGGCGGAACAATGAGCAGTTCTTC

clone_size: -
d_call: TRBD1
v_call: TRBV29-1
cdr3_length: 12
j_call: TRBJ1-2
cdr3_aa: CSAPDRGPGYTF
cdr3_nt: TGCAGCGCCCCGGACAGGGGGCCTGGCTACACCTTC

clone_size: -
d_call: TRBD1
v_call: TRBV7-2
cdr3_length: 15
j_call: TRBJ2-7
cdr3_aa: CASSLGTGATYEQYF
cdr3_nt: TGTGCCAGCAGCTTGGGGACAGGGGCAACCTACGAGCAGTACTTC

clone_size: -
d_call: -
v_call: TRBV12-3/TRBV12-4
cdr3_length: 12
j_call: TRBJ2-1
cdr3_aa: CASRQSDSVQFF
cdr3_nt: TGTGCCAGCAGGCAGAGTGACTCGGTGCAGTTCTTC

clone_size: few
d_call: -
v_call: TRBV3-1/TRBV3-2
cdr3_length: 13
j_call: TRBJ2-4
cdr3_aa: CASSHPAKNIQYF
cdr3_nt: TGTGCCAGCAGCCATCCAGCCAAAAACATTCAGTACTTC

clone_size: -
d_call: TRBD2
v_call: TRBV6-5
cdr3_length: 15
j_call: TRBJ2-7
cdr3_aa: CASSRGLASSYEQYF
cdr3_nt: TGTGCCAGCAGCAGAGGACTAGCGAGCTCCTACGAGCAGTACTTC

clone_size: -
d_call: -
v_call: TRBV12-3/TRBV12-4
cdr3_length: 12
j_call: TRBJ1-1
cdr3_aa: CASSLAITEAFF
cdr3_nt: TGTGCCAGCAGTTTAGCGATCACTGAAGCTTTCTTT

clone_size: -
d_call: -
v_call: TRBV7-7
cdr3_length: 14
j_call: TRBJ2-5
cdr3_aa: CASSFSLGRETQYF
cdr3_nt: TGTGCCAGCAGCTTCAGCCTGGGGAGAGAGACCCAGTACTTC

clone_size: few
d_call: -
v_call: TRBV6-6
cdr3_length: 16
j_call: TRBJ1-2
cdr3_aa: CASSYFPPGREVGYTF
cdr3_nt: TGTGCCAGCAGTTACTTTCCCCCGGGCAGGGAGGTCGGCTACACCTTC

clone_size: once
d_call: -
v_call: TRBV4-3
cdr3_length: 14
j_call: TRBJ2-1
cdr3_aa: CASSQESLALQQFF
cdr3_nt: TGCGCCAGCAGCCAAGAATCCCTAGCTCTTCAGCAGTTCTTC

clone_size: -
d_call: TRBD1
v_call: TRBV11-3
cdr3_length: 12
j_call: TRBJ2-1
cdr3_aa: CASSSTGDEQFF
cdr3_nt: TGTGCCAGCAGCTCAACAGGGGATGAGCAGTTCTTC

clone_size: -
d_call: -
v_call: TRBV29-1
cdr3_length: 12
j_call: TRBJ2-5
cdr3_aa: CSVGRFQETQYF
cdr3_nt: TGCAGCGTTGGGCGGTTTCAAGAGACCCAGTACTTC

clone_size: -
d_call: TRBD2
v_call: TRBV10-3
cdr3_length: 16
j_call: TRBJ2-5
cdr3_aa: CAISESTSGNQETQYF
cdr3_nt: TGTGCCATCAGTGAGTCGACTAGCGGGAATCAAGAGACCCAGTACTTC

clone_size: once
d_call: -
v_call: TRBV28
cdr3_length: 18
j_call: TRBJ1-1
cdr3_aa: CASSLAQSKAIGTTEAFF
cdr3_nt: TGTGCCAGCAGTTTAGCGCAGTCAAAAGCCATCGGTACCACTGAAGCTTTCTTT